This TCR beta chain was sequenced for a study of Tregs in tolerant kidney transplant recipients. The CDR3 is 11 residues long. Trimming left V 7 bases short and J 6 bases short, with 9 bases between. Germline CDR1 and CDR2: MDHEN and SYDVKM. TCRdb keeps only in-frame clones here, not all; method: immunoSEQ multiplex PCR. The sample consists of 69,000 or so clones, 70% to 90% of them appearing once. The specimen was CD4+ T cells from blood, collected before the transplant. V gene TRBV28 combines with J gene TRBJ1-1; TRBD1 is a possible D gene (6 bases). This receptor was taken from a human donor who received a combined kidney and bone marrow transplant. The CDR3 reads CASKNRAEAFF. CDR3 nucleotides: TGTGCCAGCAAGAACAGGGCTGAAGCTTTCTTT.